Each of the 8 T cell receptor beta chains below was sequenced from the same sample in a study of T cells of healthy individuals. From the 5' RACE reads, TCRdb called clonotypes with MiXCR, one entry per CDR3 protein. The table records about 57,000 distinct CDR3 sequences, 15% to 20% of them present only once. The receptor source for this set is a human donor in good health.

This clonotype was counted at least ten times. The V gene is TRBV5-5, the J gene TRBJ2-5; TRBD1 is a possible D gene (6 bases). Germline V gene sequence: CDR1 SGHKS, CDR2 YYEKEE (reference sequence). There are 15 residues in the CDR3. V was shortened by 3 bases and J by 0 bases, with 12 bases between the two germline ends. Written as DNA, the CDR3 is TGTGCCAGCAGCTCCAGGGGCTCGTACCAAGAGACCCAGTACTTC. Its translation is CASSSRGSYQETQYF. Complete variable domain (other parts from reference TRBV5-5 and TRBJ2-5): DAGVTQSPTHLIKTRGQQVTLRCSPISGHKSVSWYQQVLGQGPQFIFQYYEKEERGRGNFPDRFSARQFPNYSSELNVNALLLGDSALYLCASSSRGSYQETQYFGPGTRLLVL.

The chain carries TRBV7-9 and TRBJ2-7; D perhaps matches TRBD2 (5 bases). This CDR3 is 17 amino acids long. Germline CDR1 and CDR2: SEHNR and FQNEAQ (reference sequence). V lost 3 bases, J lost 2 bases, and 20 bases lay in between. The CDR3 nucleotides read TGTGCCAGCAGCTTCTACCTGAGAGAGGGCCGCACCTACGAGCAGTACTTC. The encoded protein is CASSFYLREGRTYEQYF.

The chain has TRBV10-3 and TRBJ2-5, with D uncertain. V was shortened by 6 bases and J by 1 base, with 6 bases between the two germline ends. In germline, CDR1 is ENHRY, CDR2 SYGVKD. CDR3 length equals 12 residues. DNA of the CDR3: TGTGCCATCAGCAAAATCCAAGAGACCCAGTACTTC. Translation: CAISKIQETQYF.

This clonotype was detected only a few times. This rearrangement joins TRBV3-1 to TRBJ2-5; unclear D gene. Deletions cut 4 bases from V and 3 bases from J, with 9 bases between. This CDR3 region has 13 residues. The germline CDR1 and CDR2 sequences are LGHDT and YNNKEL (reference sequence). CDR3 DNA: TGTGCCAGCAGCCGAATTGGGAAAGAGACCCAGTACTTC. This gives the protein CASSRIGKETQYF.

There are many counts of this clonotype. Germline and junction disagree at one end, which may indicate a read error. The chain is built from TRBV10-3 and TRBJ2-7; D is unclear. CDR1 and CDR2 (germline): ENHRY, SYGVKD. The CDR3 sequence is 11 residues long. CDR3 in DNA: TGTGCCATCAGCGAGTTCGTAGAGCAGTACTTC. This gives the protein CAISEFVEQYF.

This chain joins TRBV18 and TRBJ2-1; D perhaps matches TRBD2 (5 bases). V was shortened by 3 bases and J by 12 bases, with 12 bases between the two germline ends. The CDR3 has 12 amino acids. CDR1 is KGHSH, CDR2 LQKENI, per germline. The CDR3 protein is CASSPVFEGQFF. In nucleotides, the CDR3 is TGTGCCAGCTCACCGGTGTTCGAGGGGCAGTTCTTC.

This chain connects TRBV7-9 to TRBJ2-5; TRBD2 is a possible D gene (5 bases). CDR1 is SEHNR and CDR2 is FQNEAQ in the germline V gene (reference sequence). This CDR3 has 13 residues. V lost 1 base, J lost 9 bases, and 12 bases lay in between. The CDR3 sequence: CASSLEEPGSQYF. The CDR3, as DNA: TGTGCCAGCAGCTTAGAGGAACCGGGGTCCCAGTACTTC.

The chain recombines TRBV12-5 with TRBJ1-1, with D maybe TRBD1 (6 bases). V dropped 6 bases and J dropped 6 bases, with 17 bases sitting between them. Germline V gene data show CDR1 as LGHNT and CDR2 as FRNRAP. The CDR3 contains 14 residues. The chain's CDR3 is CASGSATGNAEAFF. In DNA, the CDR3 is TGTGCTAGTGGCAGCGCGACAGGAAACGCTGAAGCTTTCTTT. Together with reference TRBV12-5 and TRBJ1-1, the CDR3 gives the full variable domain: DARVTQTPRHKVTEMGQEVTMRCQPILGHNTVFWYRQTMMQGLELLAYFRNRAPLDDSGMPKDRFSAEMPDATLATLKIQPSEPRDSAVYFCASGSATGNAEAFFGQGTRLTVV.